These 7 T cell receptor beta chains were all obtained from the same sample, sequenced in a study of identical twins. TCRdb passed the 5' RACE reads through MiXCR, listing each CDR3 protein once. This sample has hundreds of thousands of distinct CDR3 sequences, with 12% found just once. This sample was also put to use in a study of yellow fever vaccine responses in identical twins.

Sequencing input: PBMCs. These receptors came from a young woman in good health.

This clonotype was detected only a few times. The J gene is TRBJ2-1, the V gene TRBV11-1, with TRBD2 identical over 8 bases. Germline-derived CDR1 and CDR2 are SGHAT and FQDESV (reference sequence). The CDR3 length is 15 residues. The J segment lost 8 bases and the V segment lost 4 bases, leaving 10 bases of the junction unmatched. The CDR3 sequence is CASSSPGGRRDEQFF. CDR3 coding DNA: TGTGCCAGCAGCTCGCCGGGGGGGAGGCGCGATGAGCAGTTCTTC.

The chain combines TRBV12-3 or TRBV12-4 with TRBJ2-3; 7 bases fit TRBD1. V lost 3 bases, J lost 6 bases, and 6 bases stayed unmatched. This CDR3 region has 14 residues. The CDR3 DNA reads TGTGCCAGCAGTTTCGGGACAGTCTCGGATACGCAGTATTTT. Protein: CASSFGTVSDTQYF.

This rearrangement joins TRBV5-1 to TRBJ2-3, with 12 bases lining up with TRBD2. The CDR3 sequence is 14 residues long. V lost 1 base, J lost 6 bases, and 0 bases stayed unmatched. Germline V gene data show CDR1 as SGHRS and CDR2 as YFSETQ. This CDR3 is CASSLTSGRDTQYF. For the CDR3, the DNA is TGCGCCAGCAGCTTGACTAGCGGGAGGGATACGCAGTATTTT. Based on the CDR3 plus reference TRBV5-1 and TRBJ2-3, the full variable domain is KAGVTQTPRYLIKTRGQQVTLSCSPISGHRSVSWYQQTPGQGLQFLFEYFSETQRNKGNFPGRFSGRQFSNSRSEMNVSTLELGDSALYLCASSLTSGRDTQYFGPGTRLTVL.

In its sample, this clonotype was seen many times. This chain connects TRBV15 to TRBJ2-1, with D possibly matching TRBD1 (6 bases). Germline values: CDR1 LNHNV, CDR2 YYDKDF (reference sequence). The CDR3 has 17 amino acids. V lost 3 bases and J lost 4, with 19 bases in between. The chain's CDR3 is CATSSVTGTHKYNEQFF. DNA for the CDR3: TGTGCCACCAGCAGCGTCACCGGGACACACAAATACAATGAGCAGTTCTTC.

This clonotype was picked up many times. V is TRBV12-3 or TRBV12-4 and J is TRBJ2-2; D is perhaps TRBD1 (5 bases). This CDR3 is 13 amino acids long. V gave up 7 bases and J gave up 4 bases, with 10 bases separating them. CDR3 loop: CASKPGPTGELFF. The DNA of the CDR3 is TGTGCCAGCAAGCCAGGGCCCACCGGGGAGCTGTTTTTT.

The chain is built from TRBV19 and TRBJ2-3; D uncertain. With 1 base removed from V and 4 bases from J, the gap between germline ends came to 12 bases. The CDR3 is made up of 15 amino acids. Per germline, CDR1 LNHDA and CDR2 SQIVND (reference sequence). As DNA, the CDR3 is TGTGCCAGTAGTATAGTGGACCCGCTCCCAGATACGCAGTATTTT. This gives the protein CASSIVDPLPDTQYF.

The sample holds many counts of this clonotype. The rearrangement links TRBV5-1 to TRBJ2-1; 10 positions agree with TRBD2. Germline V lookup: CDR1 SGHRS, CDR2 YFSETQ. V shed 6 bases, J shed 2 bases, and the junction held 5 bases outside the gene matches. This CDR3 comprises 15 residues. As DNA, the CDR3 is TGCGCCAGCACCCTGACTAGCGGGCCCTACAATGAGCAGTTCTTC. Protein: CASTLTSGPYNEQFF.